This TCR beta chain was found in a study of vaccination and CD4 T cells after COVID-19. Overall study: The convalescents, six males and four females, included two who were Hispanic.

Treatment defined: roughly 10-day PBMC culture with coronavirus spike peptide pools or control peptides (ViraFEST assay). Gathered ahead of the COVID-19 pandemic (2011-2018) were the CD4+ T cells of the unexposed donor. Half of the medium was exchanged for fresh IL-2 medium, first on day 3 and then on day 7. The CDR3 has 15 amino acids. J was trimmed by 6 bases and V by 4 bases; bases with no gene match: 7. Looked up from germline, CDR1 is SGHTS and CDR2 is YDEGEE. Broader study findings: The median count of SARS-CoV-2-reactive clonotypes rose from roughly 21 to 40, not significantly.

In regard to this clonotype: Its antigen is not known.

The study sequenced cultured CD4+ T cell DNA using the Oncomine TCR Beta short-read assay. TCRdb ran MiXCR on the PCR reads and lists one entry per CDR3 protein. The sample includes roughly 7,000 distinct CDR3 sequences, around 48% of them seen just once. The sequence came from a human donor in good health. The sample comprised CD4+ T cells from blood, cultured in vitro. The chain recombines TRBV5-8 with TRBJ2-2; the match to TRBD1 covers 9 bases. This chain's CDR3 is CASSLDRGESGELFF. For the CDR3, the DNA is TGTGCCAGCAGCCTAGACAGGGGGGAATCCGGGGAGCTGTTTTTT.